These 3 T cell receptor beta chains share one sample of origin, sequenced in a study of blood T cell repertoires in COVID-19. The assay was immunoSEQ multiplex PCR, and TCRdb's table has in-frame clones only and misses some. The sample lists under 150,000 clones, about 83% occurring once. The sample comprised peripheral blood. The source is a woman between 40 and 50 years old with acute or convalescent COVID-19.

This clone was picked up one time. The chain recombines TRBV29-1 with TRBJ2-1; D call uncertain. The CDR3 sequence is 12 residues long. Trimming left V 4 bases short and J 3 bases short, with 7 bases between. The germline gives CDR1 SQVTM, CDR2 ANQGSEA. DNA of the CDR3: TGCAGCGTTGCCGAGCACTACAATGAGCAGTTCTTC. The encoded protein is CSVAEHYNEQFF.

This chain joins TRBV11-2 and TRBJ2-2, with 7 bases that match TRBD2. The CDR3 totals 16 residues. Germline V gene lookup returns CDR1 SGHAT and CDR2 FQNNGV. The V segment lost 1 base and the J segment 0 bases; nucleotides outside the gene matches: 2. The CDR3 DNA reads TGTGCCAGCAGCTTAGTCCTAGCGGCGAACACCGGGGAGCTGTTTTTT. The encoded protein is CASSLVLAANTGELFF. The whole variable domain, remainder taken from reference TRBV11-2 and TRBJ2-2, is EAGVAQSPRYKIIEKRQSVAFWCNPISGHATLYWYQQILGQGPKLLIQFQNNGVVDDSQLPKDRFSAERLKGVDSTLKIQPAKLEDSAVYLCASSLVLAANTGELFFGEGSRLTVL.

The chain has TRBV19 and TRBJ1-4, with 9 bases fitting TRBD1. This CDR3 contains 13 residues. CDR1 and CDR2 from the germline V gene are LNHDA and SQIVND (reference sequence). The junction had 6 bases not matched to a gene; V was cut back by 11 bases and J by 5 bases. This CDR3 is CAVRQGGNEKLFF. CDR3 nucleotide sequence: TGTGCCGTCCGACAGGGGGGAAATGAAAAACTGTTTTTT.